This is a list of T cell receptor beta chains from one sample in a study of blood T cell repertoires in COVID-19. Produced via immunoSEQ multiplex PCR; TCRdb's table is partial and in-frame only. The sample has 200,000 or so clones, roughly 85% seen once. Material: peripheral blood. These receptors all stem from a woman aged 25 to 39 with acute or convalescent COVID-19. Both conserved end residues are part of each CDR3.

V gene	J gene	CDR3 protein
TRBV10-3	TRBJ1-6	CAISESSGGFHDSPLHF
TRBV28	TRBJ1-1	CASRELDKNTEAFF
TRBV6-5	TRBJ2-3	CASSPKTNTDTQYF
TRBV3-1/TRBV3-2	TRBJ1-3	CASSQGSGGNTIYF
TRBV15	TRBJ1-4	CATSRDYGGTNEKLFF
TRBV2	TRBJ1-1	CATRLRPEAFF
TRBV30	TRBJ2-2	CAWSGANTGELFF
TRBV3-1/TRBV3-2	TRBJ1-1	CASRQGRGQGAFF
TRBV6-2/TRBV6-3	TRBJ2-1	CASSLLRGSYNEQFF
TRBV11-2	TRBJ1-4	CASSLGRSGSFNEKLFF
TRBV6-5	TRBJ2-1	CASTRSSYNEQFF
TRBV2	TRBJ1-2	CASSENGFYGYTF
TRBV19	TRBJ1-6	CASSTRGPTNSPLHF
TRBV4-2	TRBJ1-4	CASSRSGSEKLFF
TRBV28	TRBJ1-5	CASSWGDRDGQPQHF
TRBV19	TRBJ2-1	CASSIPAGTSGEQFF
TRBV7-8	TRBJ2-5	CASSLRGQGLYQETQYF
TRBV28	TRBJ1-3	CASSLSFSGNTIYF
TRBV14	TRBJ1-3	CASSQDWEAAGNTIYF
TRBV11-2	TRBJ2-7	CASSLDGGTYEQYF
TRBV7-2	TRBJ2-2	CASSPGTGVSTGELFF
TRBV6-1	TRBJ1-1	CASSEGRGPGAFF
TRBV21-1	TRBJ2-5	CASSWGKGLAGGVQETQYF
TRBV5-8	TRBJ1-4	CASSGDRGEKLFF
TRBV10-3	TRBJ1-1	CAISDRGGMNTEAFF
TRBV4-1	TRBJ1-1	CASSQVGGGAEAFF
TRBV7-7	TRBJ2-6	CASSLGFGTGDSPGANVLTF
TRBV5-5	TRBJ1-2	CASSGRVYGYTF
TRBV6-5	TRBJ1-1	CASSYVGGTEAFF
TRBV4-1	TRBJ2-7	CASSQVGTSGKIDEQYF
TRBV5-3	TRBJ1-2	CARSLRCPPGYGYTF
TRBV28	TRBJ2-7	CASSSHIQGREQYF
TRBV6-6	TRBJ2-2	CASSYGATPTGELFF
TRBV5-1	TRBJ2-3	CASSIHSILDTQYF
TRBV6-5	TRBJ1-2	CASTNRGLAGYTF
TRBV5-5	TRBJ2-2	CASSREGLYTGELFF
TRBV19	TRBJ1-1	CASSPAGTINTEAFF
TRBV9	TRBJ2-5	CASSVVAGETQYF
TRBV2	TRBJ2-1	CASSEGPGTGYNEQFF
TRBV3-1/TRBV3-2	TRBJ1-6	CASSQAARGNSPLHF
TRBV13	TRBJ2-1	CASREGLVYEQFF
TRBV29-1	TRBJ1-1	CSVNVWGNTEAFF
TRBV6-2/TRBV6-3	TRBJ1-1	CASSRLIDRKGTEAFF
TRBV5-6	TRBJ1-2	CASSFRDLPPRDGYTF
TRBV20-1	TRBJ2-4	CSASSGFGNIQYF
TRBV7-2	TRBJ2-5	CASSPSFSSGSLETQYF